Reported below is one T cell receptor beta chain. The data are from a study of T cell responses to AZD1222 COVID-19 vaccine. The germline CDR1 and CDR2 sequences are SGHTA and FQGNSA. This CDR3 contains 16 residues. V was trimmed by 2 bases and J by 3 bases, leaving 16 bases between them. Clones were sequenced by immunoSEQ multiplex PCR, and TCRdb holds only the in-frame ones, with some missing. This sample has 110,000 or so clones, with about nine tenths found just once. Sequences were derived from peripheral blood, sampled 28 days after the second AZD1222 dose. The source of this sequence is an adult who received the AZD1222 COVID-19 vaccine. The chain combines TRBV7-2 with TRBJ2-5, with D hard to call. Here the CDR3 reads CASSLYGAFGKETQYF. In DNA, the CDR3 is TGTGCCAGCAGCTTATACGGCGCGTTCGGTAAAGAGACCCAGTACTTC.